This T cell receptor beta chain was identified in a study of tumor-infiltrating lymphocytes in primary liver carcinoma. Study-wide context: Recorded tumor stage was T1-T3 N0M0, with diameters of roughly 4 to 10 cm. Sample yields, roughly 3.5 to 7.13 million productive TCRbeta reads, were similar across the tissue types. General study results and limits: Relative to tumor region pairs, the tumor-adjacent and tumor-blood pairs showed overlap that was lower.

TCR beta cDNA was reverse-transcribed from 500 to 550 ng of total RNA. The reaction used a constant-region primer and ProtoScript II reverse transcriptase. Modified slightly, ARM-PCR produced TCR beta libraries over three nested multiplex PCR rounds. The two initial PCR rounds, around 10 cycles each, used TRBV1-TRBV30 forward and C-beta reverse primers. In TCRdb, the multiplex PCR reads were re-called with MiXCR into one record per CDR3 protein. The data hold tens of thousands of distinct CDR3 sequences, with more than 60% observed a single time. Co-extraction yielded RNA and DNA from around 20-30 mg of unsorted bulk tissue. V lost 6 bases and J lost 3; bases outside the gene matches: 8. The CDR3 is 15 residues long. Germline V gene lookup returns CDR1 SGHAT and CDR2 FQNNGV. A remark on this clonotype: The target antigen is unknown.

The source material was liver tumor tissue from sampling region 4. Stated subset: tumor region T4, right-lateral pole. This receptor was obtained from a man aged 40-55 years with primary liver carcinoma and hepatitis B virus infection. The chain recombines TRBV11-2 with TRBJ2-7; 10 bases line up with TRBD1. The CDR3 protein is CASSSIGTGVYEQYF. For the CDR3, the DNA is TGTGCCAGCAGTTCCATCGGGACAGGGGTCTACGAGCAGTACTTC.